These T cell receptor beta chains were read from a single sample in a study of early T cells in non-severe SARS-CoV-2 infection. One entry per CDR3 protein, called by TCRdb with MiXCR from the 5' RACE reads. The sample holds around 30,000 distinct CDR3 sequences, approximately 5% seen once. The sample consisted of whole blood. These TCRs come from an adult who was a healthcare worker with PCR-confirmed SARS-CoV-2 infection or an uninfected control (not recorded which). Both conserved end residues are part of each CDR3. The order of the fields is clone size, V gene, J gene, CDR3 protein. Rows may omit the clone size; those that give it use once, few, many or a size class.

>.|TRBV18|TRBJ1-3
CASSPSSGNTIYF
>few|TRBV7-8|TRBJ2-1
CASSLATGGSYNEQFF
>few|TRBV20-1|TRBJ2-1
CSALANEQFF
>many|TRBV7-9|TRBJ2-5
CASSLRPTSGEETQYF
>.|TRBV9|TRBJ2-5
CASSAPPQETQYF
>many|TRBV11-2|TRBJ2-1
CASSLLVGQGPGNEQFF
>many|TRBV9|TRBJ2-7
CASSVAWSRGLDEQYF
>many|TRBV6-1|TRBJ2-7
CASSESSHYEQYF
>many|TRBV29-1|TRBJ1-2
CSVSSGQGDFYTF
>many|TRBV5-1|TRBJ2-3
CASTGDTDTQYF
>few|TRBV28|TRBJ2-4
CASSSFFGTEGDIQYF
>.|TRBV20-1|TRBJ2-3
CSAPKSGGTSTDTQYF
>.|TRBV29-1|TRBJ2-1
CSVEWSVGIYNEQFF
>few|TRBV24-1|TRBJ2-3
CATSDYRTPTDTQYF
>few|TRBV12-3/TRBV12-4|TRBJ2-3
CASRGEQGAFTDTQYF
>many|TRBV11-2|TRBJ2-5
CASSLDRGTRQTQYF
>many|TRBV5-1|TRBJ1-1
CASSLVWTNTEAFF
>many|TRBV12-3/TRBV12-4|TRBJ1-2
CASSFDRAFGYTF
>few|TRBV5-1|TRBJ2-5
CASSLDRETQYF
>.|TRBV14|TRBJ1-4
CASSQDAGPNEKLFF
>few|TRBV5-5|TRBJ2-2
CASSLGPTNTGELFF
>many|TRBV4-1|TRBJ2-7
CASSPRMTVPYEQYF
>many|TRBV28|TRBJ2-1
CASTELGTSSNEQFF
>many|TRBV10-3|TRBJ2-6
CAATPGGAGANVLTF
>many|TRBV11-2|TRBJ1-1
CASSLEGVAEAFF
>.|TRBV5-6|TRBJ1-1
CASSLAWSGSINAEAFF
>many|TRBV19|TRBJ2-1
CASSVGTLSYNEQFF
>many|TRBV28|TRBJ2-6
CASLPGQMVSGANVLTF
>many|TRBV6-5|TRBJ1-6
CASSYSIVPFQGNSPLHF
>few|TRBV29-1|TRBJ1-4
CSVGTDEKLFF
>.|TRBV7-2|TRBJ2-7
CASSFWGRGEQYF
>many|TRBV20-1|TRBJ2-3
CSALQGKTDTQYF
>many|TRBV11-2|TRBJ2-1
CASSLSGGIYYNEQFF
>many|TRBV5-1|TRBJ2-5
CASSFRVGETQYF
>.|TRBV15|TRBJ2-1
CATSRSTGEQFF
>many|TRBV2|TRBJ1-1
CASSDRGKRNTEAFF
>many|TRBV18|TRBJ2-1
CASSPRTDYNEQFF